The 16 T cell receptor beta chains in this list originate from one sample, sequenced in a study of T cells after yellow fever vaccination. TCRdb analysed the 5' RACE reads with MiXCR anew, one entry per CDR3 protein. In the table there are some 350,000 distinct CDR3 sequences, more than 5.5% of which are singletons. Sample: PBMCs, taken 5 days after the yellow fever booster vaccination. The source is a man aged 25 to 40 who received the YFV17D yellow fever vaccine.

V usage is TRBV3-1 and J usage is TRBJ2-2; TRBD2 is a possible D gene (6 bases). The V and J ends lost 4 bases and 3 bases respectively, with 9 bases between them. Germline V lookup: CDR1 LGHDT, CDR2 YNNKEL (reference sequence). The length of the CDR3 is 14 residues. This CDR3 is CASSLRDYTGELFF. In DNA, the CDR3 is TGTGCCAGCAGCCTCCGGGACTACACCGGGGAGCTGTTTTTT. Complete variable domain (other parts from reference TRBV3-1 and TRBJ2-2): DTAVSQTPKYLVTQMGNDKSIKCEQNLGHDTMYWYKQDSKKFLKIMFSYNNKELIINETVPNRFSPKSPDKAHLNLHINSLELGDSAVYFCASSLRDYTGELFFGEGSRLTVL.

A few counts support this clonotype. The genes are TRBV3-1 and TRBJ1-1; D ambiguous. V was clipped by 7 bases and J by 1 base, with 4 bases between them. The CDR3 covers 11 residues. The germline V gene encodes CDR1 LGHDT and CDR2 YNNKEL (reference sequence). As DNA, the CDR3 is TGTGCCAGCACAGGGAACACTGAAGCTTTCTTT. Its protein product is CASTGNTEAFF.

This clonotype was seen repeatedly, ten times or more. This rearrangement joins TRBV11-1 to TRBJ2-1, with D perhaps matching TRBD2 (6 bases). CDR1 is SGHAT, CDR2 FQDESV, per germline (reference sequence). The CDR3 contains 18 residues. Trimming removed 2 bases from V and 2 bases from J, with 19 bases in between. CDR3: CASSLRASLSGTYNEQFF. The CDR3 nucleotides read TGTGCCAGCAGCTTAAGGGCCAGCCTTAGCGGTACCTACAATGAGCAGTTCTTC.

In DNA form, the CDR3 reads TGTGCCAGCAGCTTAATAAGGGCAGGCTCCTACGAGCAGTACTTC. It encodes CASSLIRAGSYEQYF. The chain is built from TRBV7-2 and TRBJ2-7, with D uncertain. Germline V gene data show CDR1 as SGHTA and CDR2 as FQGNSA. The CDR3 loop spans 15 amino acids. Between the trimmed V and J ends, which lost 2 bases and 0 bases, there was a span of 11 bases.

The table lists this clonotype with a few counts. This rearrangement joins TRBV29-1 to TRBJ2-7; 9 bases agree with TRBD1. V lost 5 bases to trimming and J lost 4 bases; unmatched junction nucleotides: 9. The CDR3 loop spans 14 amino acids. The germline CDR1 and CDR2 sequences are SQVTM and ANQGSEA. CDR3 loop: CSVFMPGQGYEQYF. Written as DNA, the CDR3 is TGCAGCGTTTTTATGCCGGGACAGGGTTACGAGCAGTACTTC.

Ten or more counts support this clonotype. CDR3 in amino acids: CAISEPGQSQETQYF. CDR3 nucleotide sequence: TGTGCCATCAGTGAGCCTGGACAGTCCCAAGAGACCCAGTACTTC. The chain has TRBV10-3 and TRBJ2-5; weak D call: TRBD1 (6 bases). The CDR3 spans 15 residues. Trimming stripped 2 bases from V and 1 base from J, with 11 bases between. The germline CDR1 and CDR2 sequences are ENHRY and SYGVKD.

The chain has TRBV6-2 or TRBV6-3 and TRBJ2-1; D is unresolved. This CDR3 is 15 amino acids long. In germline, CDR1 is MNHEY, CDR2 SVGEGT. Trimming removed 5 bases from V and 9 bases from J, with 20 bases in between. The CDR3 nucleotides are TGTGCCAGCAGTCCGCCTTCCGGGCCCTACGGTGAGCAGTTCTTC. Protein sequence: CASSPPSGPYGEQFF.

A single count supports this clonotype. This chain uses TRBV7-2 with TRBJ2-1; 8 nucleotides line up with TRBD2. The germline gives CDR1 SGHTA, CDR2 FQGNSA. The CDR3 extends over 15 amino acids. The ends lost 3 bases at V and 4 bases at J; junction bases unmatched: 5. The chain's CDR3 is CASSLGLGSYNEQFF. The CDR3 nucleotides are TGTGCCAGCAGCTTGGGACTAGGGTCATACAATGAGCAGTTCTTC.

This clonotype was seen a handful of times. CDR3 region: CASSLDGRGQHPYEQYF. The CDR3 DNA reads TGTGCCAGCAGCTTAGACGGGAGGGGGCAACATCCCTACGAGCAGTACTTC. This chain links TRBV11-2 with TRBJ2-7; TRBD2 is a possible D gene (8 bases). The CDR3 consists of 17 residues. CDR1 and CDR2 (germline): SGHAT, FQNNGV. The ends were cut back, 0 bases at V and 2 bases at J, with 17 bases in the middle.

The chain has TRBV29-1 and TRBJ2-5, with a possible D match to TRBD2 (7 bases). The CDR3 is 13 residues long. V was pared by 6 bases and J by 0 bases, with 11 bases between. Germline assignment: CDR1 SQVTM and CDR2 ANQGSEA. As DNA, the CDR3 is TGCAGCGTAAGGCGGGGGCACCAAGAGACCCAGTACTTC. Translating it yields CSVRRGHQETQYF. The whole variable domain, remainder taken from reference TRBV29-1 and TRBJ2-5, is SAVISQKPSRDICQRGTSLTIQCQVDSQVTMMFWYRQQPGQSLTLIATANQGSEATYESGFVIDKFPISRPNLTFSTLTVSNMSPEDSSIYLCSVRRGHQETQYFGPGTRLLVL.

The chain couples TRBV28 to TRBJ2-7, with D possibly TRBD1 on 6 matching bases. The CDR3 loop spans 15 amino acids. The germline V and J ends were trimmed by 3 bases and 6 bases, with 18 bases remaining between them. Germline lookup yields CDR1 MDHEN and CDR2 SYDVKM. The CDR3 nucleotides are TGTGCCAGCAGTTTCGAGACAGGAGGACGGGTCGAGCAGTACTTC. This codes for CASSFETGGRVEQYF.

This clonotype was seen ten or more times. This chain joins TRBV20-1 and TRBJ2-7; the D gene could be TRBD1 or TRBD2 (7 bases each). The CDR3 covers 13 residues. CDR1 and CDR2 from the germline V gene are DFQATT and SNEGSKA (reference sequence). Between the trimmed V and J ends, which lost 6 bases and 2 bases, there was a span of 14 bases. The CDR3 region is CSAPGGGTYEQYF. The CDR3 nucleotides read TGCAGTGCCCCAGGGGGAGGGACCTACGAGCAGTACTTC.

Many counts were recorded for this clonotype. This chain connects TRBV29-1 to TRBJ2-7; 12 bases fit TRBD2. Germline V gene sequence: CDR1 SQVTM, CDR2 ANQGSEA. The CDR3 loop spans 14 amino acids. Trimming removed 7 bases from V and 3 bases from J; junction bases left unmatched: 7. Here the CDR3 reads CSASTSGSNYEQYF. The CDR3 bases are TGCAGCGCCTCGACTAGCGGGAGTAACTACGAGCAGTACTTC.

This clonotype has a count of ten or more. The J gene is TRBJ2-1, the V gene TRBV7-2; D is possibly TRBD2 (6 bases). The V end was cut by 3 bases, the J end by 4 bases, with 19 bases between. Germline V gives CDR1 SGHTA, CDR2 FQGNSA. The CDR3 is 17 amino acids. CDR3: CASSFGLGRELYNEQFF. Written as DNA, the CDR3 is TGTGCCAGCAGCTTTGGGTTAGGACGGGAGTTGTACAATGAGCAGTTCTTC.

This clonotype showed up many times. The chain combines TRBV20-1 with TRBJ2-3; tentative D call: TRBD2 (6 bases). Germline CDR1 is DFQATT and CDR2 is SNEGSKA (reference sequence). The V end lost 3 bases, the J end lost 4 bases, and 17 bases lay between the germline ends. The CDR3 consists of 15 residues. The CDR3 reads CSARRAGRGADTQYF. The CDR3 nucleotides read TGCAGTGCTAGGAGGGCGGGGCGGGGCGCAGATACGCAGTATTTT.

This chain uses TRBV10-2 with TRBJ1-3; perhaps TRBD1 as D (5 bases). V was pared by 6 bases and J by 4 bases, with 10 bases between. This CDR3 has 13 residues. Germline V gene lookup returns CDR1 WSHSY and CDR2 SAAADI. CDR3 DNA: TGCGCCAGCAGGGACAACCGGGGAAACACCATATATTTT. Translation: CASRDNRGNTIYF.